The 15 T cell receptor beta chains below were found in one sample sequenced in a study of blood T cell repertoires in COVID-19. Assay used: immunoSEQ multiplex PCR; TCRdb lists only in-frame clones, some missing. This table holds roughly 320,000 clones, around 87% found once. Source material: peripheral blood. All receptors come from a man aged 65 to 85 with acute or convalescent COVID-19.

The table lists this clone with a count of one. This chain joins TRBV2 and TRBJ1-5, with a possible D match to TRBD1 (5 bases). The germline V gene encodes CDR1 SNHLY and CDR2 FYNNEI. V was cut by 4 bases and J by 1 base, with 8 bases left in between. CDR3 length: 14 amino acids. The CDR3 region is CASSGRGSNQPQHF. The CDR3 nucleotides are TGTGCCAGCAGTGGAAGGGGAAGCAATCAGCCCCAGCATTTT.

This chain links TRBV6-5 with TRBJ2-1; 8 positions match TRBD2. The CDR3 length is 16 residues. J lost 2 bases, V lost 2 bases, and 5 bases had no gene match. The germline gives CDR1 MNHEY, CDR2 SVGAGI. Here the CDR3 reads CASSYAVAGPYNEQFF. The CDR3 DNA reads TGTGCCAGCAGTTACGCAGTAGCGGGACCCTACAATGAGCAGTTCTTC.

The chain has TRBV15 and TRBJ1-2; possibly TRBD1 for D (6 bases). Germline loops: CDR1 LNHNV, CDR2 YYDKDF (reference sequence). The CDR3 has 16 amino acids. The V gene lost 5 bases and the J gene lost 1 base, with 17 bases spanning the gap. In DNA, the CDR3 is TGTGCCACCAGCCCTATCCGGACAGCAAATAACTATGGCTACACCTTC. This codes for CATSPIRTANNYGYTF.

This clone was seen once. This chain links TRBV13 with TRBJ2-7; the match to TRBD1 covers 9 bases. The J segment lost 5 bases and the V segment lost 5 bases, leaving 13 bases of the junction unmatched. Looked up from germline, CDR1 is PRHDT and CDR2 is FYEKMQ (reference sequence). The CDR3 runs to 16 residues. This chain's CDR3 is CASSNRGPPRTHEQYF. CDR3 nucleotide sequence: TGTGCCAGCAGCAACAGGGGGCCCCCACGAACCCACGAGCAGTACTTC.

This chain uses TRBV11-3 with TRBJ2-2, with D unclear. Germline V gene sequence: CDR1 SGHNT, CDR2 YENEEA. This CDR3 has 15 amino acids. V gave up 3 bases and J gave up 4 bases, with 12 bases separating them. CDR3 DNA: TGTGCCAGCAGCTTTTCCCATTTGAGCACCGGGGAGCTGTTTTTT. It encodes CASSFSHLSTGELFF.

This clone occurred once. The chain links TRBV4-1 to TRBJ2-7, with 7 bases lining up with TRBD1. The CDR3 totals 13 residues. Germline V gives CDR1 MGHRA, CDR2 YSYEKL. V dropped 3 bases and J dropped 6; count of bases not matched to a gene: 5. CDR3 bases: TGCGCCAGCAGCCAGCTCACAGGGGTCGAGCAGTACTTC. It encodes CASSQLTGVEQYF.

This clone was detected only once. This chain joins TRBV6-6 and TRBJ1-2; D not certain. V lost 0 bases and J lost 3, with 11 bases in between. CDR3 length equals 15 residues. Per germline, CDR1 MNHNY and CDR2 SVGAGI (reference sequence). The CDR3 DNA follows: TGTGCCAGCAGTTACTCAACAGTGAGACACTATGGCTACACCTTC. As protein: CASSYSTVRHYGYTF.

This rearrangement joins TRBV4-2 to TRBJ2-3, with D possibly being TRBD2 (6 bases). V lost 3 bases and J lost 6, with 22 bases in between. This CDR3 is built from 17 residues. Germline V CDR1 and CDR2: LGHNA, YNFKEQ. CDR3 bases: TGTGCCAGCAGCCACCACGCTAGCGTTGGAGGGGTGGATACGCAGTATTTT. Protein sequence: CASSHHASVGGVDTQYF.

The V and J genes are TRBV5-4 and TRBJ2-7, with 7 bases that match TRBD2. V lost 0 bases, J lost 2 bases, and 5 bases stayed unmatched. There are 15 residues in the CDR3. The germline CDR1 and CDR2 sequences are SGHNT and YYREEE (reference sequence). CDR3 coding DNA: TGTGCCAGCAGCTTGGCCGGGCTAGCGGCCTACGAGCAGTACTTC. Amino acids: CASSLAGLAAYEQYF.

The genes are TRBV27 and TRBJ2-5; possibly TRBD1 for D (5 bases). Germline-derived CDR1 and CDR2 are MNHEY and SMNVEV (reference sequence). V was trimmed by 3 bases and J by 2 bases, leaving 7 bases between them. This CDR3 comprises 13 residues. This chain's CDR3 is CASSFREQETQYF. CDR3 in DNA: TGTGCCAGCAGTTTCAGGGAACAAGAGACCCAGTACTTC.

The chain combines TRBV4-2 with TRBJ1-4, with D tentatively TRBD1 (6 bases). Germline loops: CDR1 LGHNA, CDR2 YNFKEQ. V lost 4 bases to trimming and J lost 5 bases, with 8 bases between them. The CDR3 runs 13 residues. For the CDR3, the DNA is TGTGCCAGCAGCCCGGACAGAAATGAAAAACTGTTTTTT. The encoded protein is CASSPDRNEKLFF.

On this clone: Other DNA sequences from this sample encode an identical CDR3 as well. The chain couples TRBV18 to TRBJ2-7; the D gene is possibly TRBD2 (6 bases). This CDR3 region has 13 residues. CDR1 KGHSH and CDR2 LQKENI come from the germline V gene. Trimming took off 1 base at V and 2 bases at J, with 6 bases between the two ends. CDR3 amino acids: CASSPRGAYEQYF. The CDR3 nucleotides are TGTGCCAGCTCACCACGGGGGGCCTACGAGCAGTACTTC.

J is TRBJ2-3 and V is TRBV10-1, with a tentative D call TRBD1 (5 bases). CDR1 is WNHNN and CDR2 is SYGVQD in the germline V gene (reference sequence). Deletions cut 2 bases from V and 3 bases from J, with 15 bases between. The CDR3 is made up of 16 amino acids. CDR3 sequence: CASSETPQGRTDTQYF. The CDR3 DNA reads TGCGCCAGCAGTGAGACACCCCAGGGTAGGACAGATACGCAGTATTTT.

CDR3 DNA sequence: TGTGCCAGCAGCTTAGAGGGACTAGCGGGCTTCAATGAGCAGTTCTTC. Its protein product is CASSLEGLAGFNEQFF. The rearrangement uses TRBV7-2 and TRBJ2-1, with TRBD2 matching 12 bases. CDR3 length: 16 residues. Germline V gives CDR1 SGHTA, CDR2 FQGNSA. V shed 1 base and J 6 bases; nucleotides not matched to a gene: 4. Full variable domain (remainder filled in from reference TRBV7-2 and TRBJ2-1): GAGVSQSPSNKVTEKGKDVELRCDPISGHTALYWYRQSLGQGLEFLIYFQGNSAPDKSGLPSDRFSAERTGGSVSTLTIQRTQQEDSAVYLCASSLEGLAGFNEQFFGPGTRLTVL.

The chain recombines TRBV7-2 with TRBJ2-2; D might be TRBD1 (6 bases). V was trimmed by 1 base and J by 8 bases, leaving 17 bases between them. Germline V CDR1 and CDR2: SGHTA, FQGNSA. The CDR3 covers 16 residues. The CDR3 bases are TGTGCCAGCAGCTTAGAGGGTTCAGGGGCGCGTGGGGAGCTGTTTTTT. Residues: CASSLEGSGARGELFF.